Presented here are 14 T cell receptor beta chains from one specimen sequenced in a study of early stage breast cancer tumors. The data were produced by immunoSEQ multiplex PCR, yet TCRdb's version contains in-frame clones alone and is incomplete. The table shows approximately 54,000 clones, with more than 70% occurring only once. The sequencing input was blood. The receptors derive from a person in their forties with breast cancer.

J is TRBJ2-7 and V is TRBV19; 8 bases line up with TRBD2. Germline CDR1 is LNHDA and CDR2 is SQIVND (reference sequence). V trimming: 5 bases; J trimming: 4 bases; junction bases outside the gene matches: 10. There are 15 residues in the CDR3. In DNA, the CDR3 is TGTGCCAGTAGTGTCAGCGGGAGCACCCATTACGAGCAGTACTTC. It is translated as CASSVSGSTHYEQYF. Filled out from reference TRBV19 and TRBJ2-7, the complete variable domain reads DGGITQSPKYLFRKEGQNVTLSCEQNLNHDAMYWYRQDPGQGLRLIYYSQIVNDFQKGDIAEGYSVSREKKESFPLTVTSAQKNPTAFYLCASSVSGSTHYEQYFGPGTRLTVT.

The genes are TRBV7-2 and TRBJ1-2, with TRBD1 as a possible D gene (6 bases). Trimming removed 5 bases at V and 5 bases at J, with 15 bases between. Germline CDR1 reads SGHTA; CDR2 reads FQGNSA. The CDR3 has 14 amino acids. The CDR3 loop is CASSVGASGYGYTF. The CDR3 region has the DNA TGTGCCAGCAGCGTGGGGGCCTCCGGGTATGGCTACACCTTC.

CDR3 bases: TGCGCCAGCAGTCATCCCGGGGGTAACGGAGAGACCCAGTACTTC. Amino acid sequence: CASSHPGGNGETQYF. The chain carries TRBV23-1 and TRBJ2-5; D possibly corresponds to TRBD2 (6 bases). TRBV23-1 falls under the ORF class, with uncertain function. This CDR3 comprises 15 residues. Trimming shortened V by 3 bases and J by 4 bases, and 15 bases separated the two germline ends.

CDR3 residues: CASSRGSPYEQYF. The CDR3 DNA reads TGTGCCAGCAGCCGGGGATCCCCCTACGAGCAGTACTTC. V is TRBV11-3 and J is TRBJ2-7; TRBD2 might be the D (5 bases). CDR1 and CDR2 (germline): SGHNT, YENEEA. The CDR3 covers 13 residues. V shed 5 bases and J shed 2 bases, with 10 bases lying between them.

The chain joins TRBV13 to TRBJ2-3; perhaps TRBD2 as D (7 bases). CDR1 PRHDT and CDR2 FYEKMQ come from the germline V gene (reference sequence). Deletions cut 4 bases from V and 3 bases from J, with 17 bases between. This CDR3 has 16 residues. In DNA form, the CDR3 reads TGTGCCAGCAGCTCTAAGGGGGGGTCAGGGACAGATACGCAGTATTTT. Translating it yields CASSSKGGSGTDTQYF.

The genes are TRBV9 and TRBJ2-5, with 15 bases that match TRBD2. The CDR3 runs 17 residues. CDR1 is SGDLS and CDR2 is YYNGEE in the germline V gene. Trimming at V came to 0 bases and at J to 5 bases, leaving 5 bases not matched to a gene. For the CDR3, the DNA is TGTGCCAGCAGCGTAGGGACTAGCGGGAGGGCCGGGGAGACCCAGTACTTC. Encoded protein: CASSVGTSGRAGETQYF. The variable domain in full, with the rest retrieved from reference TRBV9 and TRBJ2-5, is DSGVTQTPKHLITATGQRVTLRCSPRSGDLSVYWYQQSLDQGLQFLIQYYNGEERAKGNILERFSAQQFPDLHSELNLSSLELGDSALYFCASSVGTSGRAGETQYFGPGTRLLVL.

The V call is TRBV5-1, the J call TRBJ1-2; TRBD1 agrees at 7 bases. This CDR3 region has 15 residues. Trimming at V came to 0 bases and at J to 2 bases, leaving 4 bases not matched to a gene. CDR1 is SGHRS, CDR2 YFSETQ, per germline. The CDR3 protein is CASSLVQGGNYGYTF. For the CDR3, the DNA is TGCGCCAGCAGCTTGGTTCAGGGGGGGAACTATGGCTACACCTTC.

The chain employs TRBV18 and TRBJ2-4; D may be TRBD1 or TRBD2 (5 bases each). With 6 bases removed from V and 6 bases from J, the gap between germline ends came to 12 bases. Germline CDR1 is KGHSH and CDR2 is LQKENI. The length of the CDR3 is 13 residues. DNA of the CDR3: TGTGCCAGCTCCCTTGATGGGGGAAACATTCAGTACTTC. As protein: CASSLDGGNIQYF. Full variable domain (outside the CDR3, taken from reference TRBV18 and TRBJ2-4): NAGVMQNPRHLVRRRGQEARLRCSPMKGHSHVYWYRQLPEEGLKFMVYLQKENIIDESGMPKERFSAEFPKEGPSILRIQQVVRGDSAAYFCASSLDGGNIQYFGAGTRLSVL.

The V and J genes are TRBV10-3 and TRBJ1-2; D gene uncertain. The V gene lost 2 bases and the J gene lost 4 bases, with 14 bases spanning the gap. The CDR3 covers 15 residues. Per the germline V gene, CDR1 is ENHRY and CDR2 is SYGVKD. The CDR3 loop is CAISERAGSSYGYTF. CDR3 nucleotides: TGTGCCATCAGTGAGCGGGCAGGTTCGAGCTATGGCTACACCTTC.

In its sample, this clone was seen a few times. The chain employs TRBV2 and TRBJ2-2; 11 positions agree with TRBD2. Germline V gives CDR1 SNHLY, CDR2 FYNNEI. The CDR3 contains 16 residues. V gave up 5 bases and J gave up 6 bases; unmatched junction bases: 8. CDR3 DNA: TGTGCCAGCAGTCCCCAGACTAGCGGGACCGCCGGGGAGCTGTTTTTT. It translates to CASSPQTSGTAGELFF.

The chain couples TRBV19 to TRBJ1-1, with a weak D call TRBD1 (5 bases). Germline CDR1 LNHDA, CDR2 SQIVND (reference sequence). The CDR3 spans 14 residues. V shed 9 bases and J shed 0 bases, with 14 bases lying between them. CDR3 amino acids: CASGSGQLNTEAFF. DNA of the CDR3: TGTGCCAGCGGATCGGGGCAGTTGAACACTGAAGCTTTCTTT.

The chain carries TRBV7-9 and TRBJ1-2; tentatively, D is TRBD1 (6 bases). Germline V gene data show CDR1 as SEHNR and CDR2 as FQNEAQ (reference sequence). Deletions cut 11 bases from V and 3 bases from J, with 22 bases between. The CDR3 totals 15 residues. The CDR3 sequence is CAGRGGPTGDYGYTF. The CDR3 DNA sequence: TGTGCCGGAAGGGGGGGGCCCACGGGGGACTATGGCTACACCTTC. The whole variable domain, filled in from reference TRBV7-9 and TRBJ1-2, reads DTGVSQNPRHKITKRGQNVTFRCDPISEHNRLYWYRQTLGQGPEFLTYFQNEAQLEKSRLLSDRFSAERPKGSFSTLEIQRTEQGDSAMYLCAGRGGPTGDYGYTFGSGTRLTVV.

V gene TRBV5-4 combines with J gene TRBJ1-1; D not resolved. V lost 1 base and J lost 0, with 10 bases in between. This CDR3 contains 15 residues. Germline V gives CDR1 SGHNT, CDR2 YYREEE (reference sequence). CDR3 DNA: TGTGCCAGCAGCTTGTACCGGACGGTGAACACTGAAGCTTTCTTT. It is translated as CASSLYRTVNTEAFF.

This clone was detected only a few times. The V and J genes are TRBV19 and TRBJ1-5; the match to TRBD1 covers 9 bases. The V gene's germline CDR1 is LNHDA and CDR2 SQIVND (reference sequence). The CDR3 has 15 residues. V was clipped by 7 bases and J by 0 bases; unmatched bases: 4. The CDR3 loop reads CASIETGGSNQPQHF. For the CDR3, the DNA is TGTGCCAGTATAGAGACAGGGGGTAGCAATCAGCCCCAGCATTTT.